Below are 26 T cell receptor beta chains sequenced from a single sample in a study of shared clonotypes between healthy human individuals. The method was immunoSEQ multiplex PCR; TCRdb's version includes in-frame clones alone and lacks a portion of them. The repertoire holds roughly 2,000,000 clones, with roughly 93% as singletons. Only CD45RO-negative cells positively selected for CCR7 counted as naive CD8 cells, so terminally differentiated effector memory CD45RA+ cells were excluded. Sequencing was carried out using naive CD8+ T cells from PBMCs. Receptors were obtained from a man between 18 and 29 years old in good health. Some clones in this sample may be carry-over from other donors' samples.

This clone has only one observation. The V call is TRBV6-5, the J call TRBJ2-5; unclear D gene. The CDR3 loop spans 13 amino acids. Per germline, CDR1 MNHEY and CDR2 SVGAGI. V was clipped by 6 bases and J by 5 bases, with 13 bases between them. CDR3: CASRVGVSETQYF. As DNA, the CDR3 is TGTGCCAGCAGAGTGGGCGTGAGTGAGACCCAGTACTTC.

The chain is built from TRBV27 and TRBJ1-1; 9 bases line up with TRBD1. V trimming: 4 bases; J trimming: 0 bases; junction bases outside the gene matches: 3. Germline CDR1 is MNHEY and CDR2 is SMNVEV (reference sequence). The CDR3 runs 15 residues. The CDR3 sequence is CASSWGTGLNTEAFF. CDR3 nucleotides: TGTGCCAGCAGTTGGGGGACAGGGCTGAACACTGAAGCTTTCTTT.

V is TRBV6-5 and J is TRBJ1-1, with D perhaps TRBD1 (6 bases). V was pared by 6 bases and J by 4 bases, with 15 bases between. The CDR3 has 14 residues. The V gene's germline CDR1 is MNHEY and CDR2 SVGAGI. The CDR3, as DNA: TGTGCCAGCAGCCCGCTCGAGGGGGTCACTGAAGCTTTCTTT. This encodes CASSPLEGVTEAFF.

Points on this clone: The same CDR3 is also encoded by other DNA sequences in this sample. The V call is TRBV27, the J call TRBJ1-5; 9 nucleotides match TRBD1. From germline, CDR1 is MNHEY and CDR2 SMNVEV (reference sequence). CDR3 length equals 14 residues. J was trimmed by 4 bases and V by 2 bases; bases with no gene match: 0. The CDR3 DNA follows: TGTGCCAGCAGTTTAGGACAGGGGAATCAGCCCCAGCATTTT. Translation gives CASSLGQGNQPQHF.

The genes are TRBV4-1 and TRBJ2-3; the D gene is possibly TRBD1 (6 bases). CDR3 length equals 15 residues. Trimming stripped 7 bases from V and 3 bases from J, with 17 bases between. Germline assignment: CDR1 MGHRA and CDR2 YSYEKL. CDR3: CASTTKQGRTDTQYF. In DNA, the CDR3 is TGCGCCAGCACCACCAAACAGGGCAGGACAGATACGCAGTATTTT.

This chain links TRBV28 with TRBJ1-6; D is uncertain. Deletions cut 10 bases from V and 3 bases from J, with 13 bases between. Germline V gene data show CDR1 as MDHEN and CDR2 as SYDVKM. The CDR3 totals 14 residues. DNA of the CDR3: TGTGCCACCCAGAAAGGCATCTATAATTCACCCCTCCACTTT. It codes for CATQKGIYNSPLHF.

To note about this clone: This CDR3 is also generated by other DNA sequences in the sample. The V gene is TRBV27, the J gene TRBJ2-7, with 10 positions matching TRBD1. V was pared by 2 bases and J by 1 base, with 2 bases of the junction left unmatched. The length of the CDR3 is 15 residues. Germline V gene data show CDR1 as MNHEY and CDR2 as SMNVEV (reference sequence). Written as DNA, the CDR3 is TGTGCCAGCAGTTTAGGGACAGGGGTTTCCTACGAGCAGTACTTC. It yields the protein CASSLGTGVSYEQYF.

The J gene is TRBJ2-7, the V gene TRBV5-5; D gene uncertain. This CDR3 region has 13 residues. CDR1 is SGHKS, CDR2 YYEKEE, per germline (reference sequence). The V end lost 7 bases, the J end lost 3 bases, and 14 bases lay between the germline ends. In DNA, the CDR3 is TGTGCCAGCGAGACGGGCGTCAACTACGAGCAGTACTTC. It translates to CASETGVNYEQYF.

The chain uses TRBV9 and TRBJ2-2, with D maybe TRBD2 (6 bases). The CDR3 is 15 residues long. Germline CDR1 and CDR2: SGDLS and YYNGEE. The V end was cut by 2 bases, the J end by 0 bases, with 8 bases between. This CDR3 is CASSVGGANTGELFF. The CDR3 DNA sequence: TGTGCCAGCAGCGTTGGAGGGGCGAACACCGGGGAGCTGTTTTTT.

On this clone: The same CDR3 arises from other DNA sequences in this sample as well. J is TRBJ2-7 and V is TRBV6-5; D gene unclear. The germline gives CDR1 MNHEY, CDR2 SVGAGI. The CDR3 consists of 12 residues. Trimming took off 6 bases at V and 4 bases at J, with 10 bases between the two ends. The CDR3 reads CASSPHRYEQYF. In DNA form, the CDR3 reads TGTGCCAGCAGCCCTCATAGGTACGAGCAGTACTTC.

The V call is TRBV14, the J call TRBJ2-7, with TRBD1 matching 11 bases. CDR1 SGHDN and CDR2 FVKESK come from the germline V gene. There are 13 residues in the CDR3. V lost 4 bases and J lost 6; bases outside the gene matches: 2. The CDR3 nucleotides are TGTGCCAGCAGCCTGGGACAGGGGGGCGAGCAGTACTTC. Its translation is CASSLGQGGEQYF. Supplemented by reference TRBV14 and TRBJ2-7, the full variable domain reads EAGVTQFPSHSVIEKGQTVTLRCDPISGHDNLYWYRRVMGKEIKFLLHFVKESKQDESGMPNNRFLAERTGGTYSTLKVQPAELEDSGVYFCASSLGQGGEQYFGPGTRLTVT.

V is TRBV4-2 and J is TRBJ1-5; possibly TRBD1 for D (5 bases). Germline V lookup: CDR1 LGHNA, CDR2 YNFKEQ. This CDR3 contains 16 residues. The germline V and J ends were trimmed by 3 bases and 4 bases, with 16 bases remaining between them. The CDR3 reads CASSHGSGADNQPQHF. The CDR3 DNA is TGTGCCAGCAGCCACGGGAGTGGGGCAGATAATCAGCCCCAGCATTTT.

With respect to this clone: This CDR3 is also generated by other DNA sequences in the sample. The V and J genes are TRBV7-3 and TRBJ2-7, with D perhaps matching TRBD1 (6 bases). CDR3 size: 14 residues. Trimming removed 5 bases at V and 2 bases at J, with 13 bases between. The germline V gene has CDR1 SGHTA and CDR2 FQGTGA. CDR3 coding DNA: TGTGCCAGCAGCCCCTTTGGGGGCGCCTACGAGCAGTACTTC. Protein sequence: CASSPFGGAYEQYF.

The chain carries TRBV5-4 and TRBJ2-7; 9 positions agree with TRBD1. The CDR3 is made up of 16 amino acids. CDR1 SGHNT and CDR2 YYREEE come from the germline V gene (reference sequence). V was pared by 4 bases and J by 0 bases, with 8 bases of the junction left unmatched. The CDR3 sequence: CASSGGTGLDSYEQYF. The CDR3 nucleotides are TGTGCCAGCAGCGGAGGGACAGGGCTTGACTCCTACGAGCAGTACTTC.

CDR3 DNA: TGTGCCAGCAGTTATCTTTCGGCGGGAGGGCGGAATGAGCAGTTCTTC. It is translated as CASSYLSAGGRNEQFF. The V gene is TRBV6-5, the J gene TRBJ2-1, with 9 bases aligning to TRBD2. CDR3 length equals 16 residues. Trimming removed 3 bases from V and 7 bases from J; junction bases left unmatched: 10. Germline V gene lookup returns CDR1 MNHEY and CDR2 SVGAGI.

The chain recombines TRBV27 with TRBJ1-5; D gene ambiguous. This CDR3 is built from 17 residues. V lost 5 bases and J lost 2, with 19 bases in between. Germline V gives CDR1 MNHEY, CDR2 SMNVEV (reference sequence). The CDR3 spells CASSLGPIGLRNQPQHF. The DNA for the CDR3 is TGTGCCAGCAGTCTGGGCCCAATAGGGCTCCGCAATCAGCCCCAGCATTTT.

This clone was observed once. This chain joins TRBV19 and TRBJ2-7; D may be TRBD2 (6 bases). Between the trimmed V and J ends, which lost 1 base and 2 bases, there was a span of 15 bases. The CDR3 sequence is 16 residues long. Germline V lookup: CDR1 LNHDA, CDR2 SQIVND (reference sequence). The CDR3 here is CASSIAWGDWAYEQYF. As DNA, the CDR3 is TGTGCCAGTAGTATAGCTTGGGGGGATTGGGCCTACGAGCAGTACTTC.

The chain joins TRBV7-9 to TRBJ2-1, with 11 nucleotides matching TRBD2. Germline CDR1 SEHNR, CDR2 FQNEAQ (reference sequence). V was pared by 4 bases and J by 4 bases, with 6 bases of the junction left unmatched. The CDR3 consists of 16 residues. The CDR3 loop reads CASSSVTSGTYNEQFF. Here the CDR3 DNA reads TGTGCCAGCAGCTCGGTGACTAGCGGGACGTACAATGAGCAGTTCTTC. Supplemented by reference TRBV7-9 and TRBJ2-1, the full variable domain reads DTGVSQNPRHKITKRGQNVTFRCDPISEHNRLYWYRQTLGQGPEFLTYFQNEAQLEKSRLLSDRFSAERPKGSFSTLEIQRTEQGDSAMYLCASSSVTSGTYNEQFFGPGTRLTVL.

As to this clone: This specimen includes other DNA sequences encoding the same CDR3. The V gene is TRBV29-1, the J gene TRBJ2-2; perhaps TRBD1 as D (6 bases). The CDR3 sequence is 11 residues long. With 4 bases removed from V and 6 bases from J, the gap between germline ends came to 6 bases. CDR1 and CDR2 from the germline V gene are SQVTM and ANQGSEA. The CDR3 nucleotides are TGCAGCGTTGGGGGGCCCGGGGAGCTGTTTTTT. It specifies CSVGGPGELFF.

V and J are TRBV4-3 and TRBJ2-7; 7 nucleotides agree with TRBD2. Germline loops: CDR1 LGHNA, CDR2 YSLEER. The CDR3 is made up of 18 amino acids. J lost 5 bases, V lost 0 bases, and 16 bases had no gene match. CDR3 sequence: CASSQDFLYRDYLNEQYF. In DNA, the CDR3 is TGCGCCAGCAGCCAAGACTTTTTGTACCGGGACTATTTAAACGAGCAGTACTTC.

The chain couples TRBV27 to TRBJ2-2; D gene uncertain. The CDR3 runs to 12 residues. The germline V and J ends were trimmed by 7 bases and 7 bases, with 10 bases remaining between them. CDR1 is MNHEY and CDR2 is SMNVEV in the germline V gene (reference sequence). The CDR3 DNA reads TGTGCCAGCATATCCCCGATCGGGGAGCTGTTTTTT. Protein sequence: CASISPIGELFF.

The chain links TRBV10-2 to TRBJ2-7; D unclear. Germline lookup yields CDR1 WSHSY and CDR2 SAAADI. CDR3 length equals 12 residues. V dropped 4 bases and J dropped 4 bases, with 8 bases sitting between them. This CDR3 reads CASSAGSYEQYF. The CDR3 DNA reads TGCGCCAGCAGTGCTGGCAGTTACGAGCAGTACTTC.

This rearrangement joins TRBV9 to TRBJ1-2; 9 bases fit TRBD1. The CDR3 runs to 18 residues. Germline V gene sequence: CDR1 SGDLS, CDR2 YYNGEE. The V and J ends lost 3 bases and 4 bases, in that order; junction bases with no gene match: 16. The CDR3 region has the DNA TGTGCCAGCAGCGGAGAGAGGGACAGGGCCGTAAGCGGCTATGGCTACACCTTC. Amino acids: CASSGERDRAVSGYGYTF.

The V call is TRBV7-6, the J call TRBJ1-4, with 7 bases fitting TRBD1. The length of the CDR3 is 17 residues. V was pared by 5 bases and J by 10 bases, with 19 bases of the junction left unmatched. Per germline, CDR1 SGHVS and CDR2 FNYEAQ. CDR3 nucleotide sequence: TGTGCCAGCAGCACCCCATCGTCTCGACAGGGCCGGGGAAAACTGTTTTTT. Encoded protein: CASSTPSSRQGRGKLFF.

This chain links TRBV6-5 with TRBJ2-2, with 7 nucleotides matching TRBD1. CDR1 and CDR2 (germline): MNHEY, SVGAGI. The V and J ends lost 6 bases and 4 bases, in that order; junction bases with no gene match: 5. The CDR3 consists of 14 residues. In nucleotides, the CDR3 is TGTGCCAGCAGCCCCACAGGGGTCACCGGGGAGCTGTTTTTT. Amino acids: CASSPTGVTGELFF.

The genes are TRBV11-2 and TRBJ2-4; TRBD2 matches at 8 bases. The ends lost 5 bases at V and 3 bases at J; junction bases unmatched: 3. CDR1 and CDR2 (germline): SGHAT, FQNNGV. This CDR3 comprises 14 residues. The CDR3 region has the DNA TGTGCCAGCAGCCTGGGACTAGTCAAAAACATTCAGTACTTC. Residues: CASSLGLVKNIQYF.